This is a list of T cell receptor beta chains from one sample in a study of breast tumors, draining lymph nodes, adjacent tissues. TCRdb ran MiXCR on the multiplex PCR reads and lists one entry per CDR3 protein. The sample holds 13,000 to 15,000 distinct CDR3 sequences, less than 70% seen once. Material: tumor-adjacent breast tissue. The origin of the receptors is a female donor with breast cancer. Some clones in this sample may be carry-over from other donors' samples. CDR3s include the opening cysteine and the closing phenylalanine or tryptophan.

V gene: TRBV13
J gene: TRBJ2-6
CDR3 protein: CASSSRDRASGANVLTF

V gene: TRBV7-2
J gene: TRBJ2-3
CDR3 protein: CASSLAGGTDTQYF

V gene: TRBV10-3
J gene: TRBJ2-1
CDR3 protein: CATAGGTYNEQFF

V gene: TRBV7-3
J gene: TRBJ2-6
CDR3 protein: CASSLPGLYSGANVLTF

V gene: TRBV28
J gene: TRBJ2-2
CDR3 protein: CASSPTTENTGELSF

V gene: TRBV20-1
J gene: TRBJ1-5
CDR3 protein: CSARGGVGGTQPQHF

V gene: TRBV6-6
J gene: TRBJ2-3
CDR3 protein: CASRDRLTDLQYF

V gene: TRBV12-3/TRBV12-4
J gene: TRBJ2-2
CDR3 protein: CASKLTGELFF

V gene: TRBV5-1
J gene: TRBJ2-7
CDR3 protein: CASSLETGNYEQYF

V gene: TRBV9
J gene: TRBJ2-3
CDR3 protein: CASSVGTSTDTQYF